The 25 T cell receptor beta chains given below trace back to one sample, sequenced in a study of blood T cell repertoires in COVID-19 (dated by TCRdb to about 2020). Library preparation used the immunoSEQ multiplex PCR assay. This immuneACCESS table, as held by TCRdb, lists in-frame sequences with V and J called but not all clones. Of the missing ones, under half trace to an unresolved V gene in checked studies; the others have no known cause. This sample has more than 85,000 clones in its table, and about 91% of those were observed once. The ten largest account for roughly 4.5% of the sample. Specimen: peripheral blood. Source of these receptors: a man between 18 and 29 years old with acute or convalescent COVID-19.

V is TRBV7-9 and J is TRBJ2-7; TRBD1 matches 7 bases. Germline V gene lookup returns CDR1 SEHNR and CDR2 FQNEAQ (reference sequence). V was clipped by 2 bases and J by 0 bases; unmatched bases: 10. The CDR3 is 17 residues long. CDR3 in DNA: TGTGCCAGCAGCTTACCTCTCGGACAGGAGCTCTCCTACGAGCAGTACTTC. Translating gives CASSLPLGQELSYEQYF.

This clone was seen more than once but under ten times. This chain connects TRBV18 to TRBJ1-3; 7 bases agree with TRBD1. V lost 3 bases, J lost 5 bases, and 4 bases stayed unmatched. Germline V gene sequence: CDR1 KGHSH, CDR2 LQKENI. CDR3 length: 14 amino acids. CDR3 bases: TGTGCCAGCTCACCCCGGGACAGTAGAAACACCATATATTTT. Its protein product is CASSPRDSRNTIYF. The whole variable domain, remainder taken from reference TRBV18 and TRBJ1-3, is NAGVMQNPRHLVRRRGQEARLRCSPMKGHSHVYWYRQLPEEGLKFMVYLQKENIIDESGMPKERFSAEFPKEGPSILRIQQVVRGDSAAYFCASSPRDSRNTIYFGEGSWLTVV.

The V and J genes are TRBV6-1 and TRBJ1-5; 9 nucleotides match TRBD1. Germline assignment: CDR1 MNHNS and CDR2 SASEGT. V was clipped by 4 bases and J by 6 bases; unmatched bases: 10. The CDR3 sequence is 16 residues long. The CDR3 nucleotides read TGTGCCAGCAGTGGGGGACAGGGTCGAAAGGGTCAGCCCCAGCATTTT. Protein: CASSGGQGRKGQPQHF.

This clone was observed a single time. The genes are TRBV5-1 and TRBJ2-3; 9 nucleotides line up with TRBD1. The CDR3 loop spans 16 amino acids. J was trimmed by 5 bases and V by 0 bases; bases with no gene match: 7. Germline V lookup: CDR1 SGHRS, CDR2 YFSETQ. The CDR3 region has the DNA TGCGCCAGCAGCTTGGGTAACAGGGGGCGCGGAGATACGCAGTATTTT. Residues: CASSLGNRGRGDTQYF.

This chain connects TRBV7-9 to TRBJ1-2; D not certain. CDR3 size: 13 residues. Trimming took off 0 bases at V and 6 bases at J, with 8 bases between the two ends. Germline assignment: CDR1 SEHNR and CDR2 FQNEAQ (reference sequence). Here the CDR3 DNA reads TGTGCCAGCAGCTTAGCGCCGGAGGATGGCTACACCTTC. This sequence encodes CASSLAPEDGYTF.

In the case of this clone: Additional DNA sequences in this sample encode the identical CDR3. V is TRBV5-6 and J is TRBJ1-1; D not certain. This CDR3 has 13 residues. In germline, CDR1 is SGHDT, CDR2 YYEEEE. V shed 4 bases and J shed 0 bases, with 7 bases lying between them. CDR3 DNA: TGTGCCAGCAGCCGCACTGTGAACACTGAAGCTTTCTTT. Amino acid sequence: CASSRTVNTEAFF.

This chain connects TRBV30 to TRBJ1-3, with 7 bases aligning to TRBD1. J gave up 0 bases and V 2 bases, and 13 bases lay outside the gene matches. The CDR3 length is 18 residues. Looked up from germline, CDR1 is GTSNPN and CDR2 is SVGIG (reference sequence). The CDR3 is CAWSPLWGRGTSGNTIYF. As DNA, the CDR3 is TGTGCCTGGAGTCCCCTTTGGGGCAGGGGGACCTCTGGAAACACCATATATTTT.

V and J are TRBV6-5 and TRBJ1-1; 7 positions match TRBD1. This CDR3 has 15 residues. Germline V gene sequence: CDR1 MNHEY, CDR2 SVGAGI. V dropped 7 bases and J dropped 3; count of bases not matched to a gene: 11. This CDR3 reads CASTSQTGRYTEAFF. The CDR3 DNA follows: TGTGCCAGCACGTCCCAGACAGGGCGATACACTGAAGCTTTCTTT.

The V and J genes are TRBV30 and TRBJ2-7, with a tentative D call TRBD2 (6 bases). V lost 5 bases to trimming and J lost 4 bases, with 27 bases between them. This CDR3 is 17 amino acids long. CDR1 and CDR2 (germline): GTSNPN, SVGIG (reference sequence). The CDR3 protein is CAWQTEAGTFNGYEQYF. As DNA, the CDR3 is TGTGCCTGGCAGACTGAGGCCGGGACTTTTAATGGGTACGAGCAGTACTTC.

The CDR3 nucleotides read TGTGCCAGCAGGGATGGACAGGGTGGGATGGCCGCAGAAGCTTTCTTT. It specifies CASRDGQGGMAAEAFF. The chain joins TRBV2 to TRBJ1-1, with TRBD1 identical over 8 bases. The CDR3 extends over 16 amino acids. The V gene end was trimmed by 6 bases and the J gene end by 8 bases; junction bases not matched to a gene: 17. Germline V gives CDR1 SNHLY, CDR2 FYNNEI.

This CDR3 reads CASSSKQGNMDIQYF. CDR3 sequence (DNA): TGTGCCAGCAGCTCAAAACAGGGGAATATGGACATTCAGTACTTC. This chain links TRBV5-4 with TRBJ2-4, with TRBD1 identical over 7 bases. With 3 bases clipped from V and 8 bases from J, the junction kept 11 bases outside the gene matches. This CDR3 has 15 residues. The germline V gene encodes CDR1 SGHNT and CDR2 YYREEE (reference sequence).

This chain links TRBV6-4 with TRBJ1-2; the D is unclear. This CDR3 is 15 amino acids long. V was clipped by 2 bases and J by 2 bases, with 12 bases between them. Germline CDR1 reads MRHNA; CDR2 reads SNTAGT. The CDR3 nucleotides read TGTGCCAGCAGTGACGGAGCGGGAAGGAACTATGGCTACACCTTC. The encoded protein is CASSDGAGRNYGYTF.

This sequence joins TRBV6-5 and TRBJ1-6; the D gene is possibly TRBD1 (6 bases). Trimming stripped 2 bases from V and 9 bases from J, with 14 bases between. The germline gives CDR1 MNHEY, CDR2 SVGAGI. The CDR3 contains 15 residues. CDR3 loop: CASSYKGDGSSPLHF. The DNA for the CDR3 is TGTGCCAGCAGTTACAAGGGGGATGGTAGTTCACCCCTCCACTTT.

Comment on this clone: The sample has other DNA sequences that encode this CDR3 too. This chain connects TRBV5-1 to TRBJ1-1; possibly TRBD1 for D (6 bases). The CDR3 length is 14 residues. The germline CDR1 and CDR2 sequences are SGHRS and YFSETQ. V dropped 4 bases and J dropped 1 base, with 11 bases sitting between them. DNA for the CDR3: TGCGCCAGCAGCCGAGGACAGTCGAACACTGAAGCTTTCTTT. Residues: CASSRGQSNTEAFF.

This chain joins TRBV30 and TRBJ1-1, with TRBD1 as a possible D gene (6 bases). V dropped 2 bases and J dropped 4 bases, with 20 bases sitting between them. Germline V gene data show CDR1 as GTSNPN and CDR2 as SVGIG (reference sequence). The CDR3 totals 16 residues. DNA of the CDR3: TGTGCCTGGAGTTTTGGGTTCTCGCAGGGGTTCACTGAAGCTTTCTTT. Translation gives CAWSFGFSQGFTEAFF.

The rearrangement joins TRBV29-1 to TRBJ2-3; 7 bases fit TRBD1. The CDR3 has 12 amino acids. Germline trimming cut 7 bases from V and 6 bases from J; bases unmatched to any gene: 7. The germline gives CDR1 SQVTM, CDR2 ANQGSEA. The CDR3 reads CSAKTGSDTQYF. The CDR3 nucleotides read TGCAGCGCTAAGACAGGGAGTGATACGCAGTATTTT.

The chain employs TRBV5-6 and TRBJ2-7; 7 nucleotides line up with TRBD1. Germline V gene sequence: CDR1 SGHDT, CDR2 YYEEEE. With 1 base clipped from V and 3 bases from J, the junction kept 1 base outside the gene matches. The CDR3 runs to 13 residues. In nucleotides, the CDR3 is TGTGCCAGCAGCTTGAACAGGGGCTACGAGCAGTACTTC. As protein: CASSLNRGYEQYF.

V gene TRBV29-1 combines with J gene TRBJ1-2, with 9 bases aligning to TRBD1. Germline V lookup: CDR1 SQVTM, CDR2 ANQGSEA. CDR3 size: 14 residues. Trimming at V came to 3 bases and at J to 3 bases, leaving 5 bases not matched to a gene. As DNA, the CDR3 is TGCAGCGTTGATCAGGGACAGGGTGACTATGGCTACACCTTC. Translated: CSVDQGQGDYGYTF.

This chain joins TRBV5-1 and TRBJ1-1, with D possibly being TRBD1 (5 bases). The CDR3 consists of 15 residues. Trimming pared 0 bases from V and 1 base from J, leaving 10 bases between. Germline values: CDR1 SGHRS, CDR2 YFSETQ. The CDR3 is CASSLERGANTEAFF. The CDR3 coding sequence is TGCGCCAGCAGCTTGGAGCGGGGCGCGAACACTGAAGCTTTCTTT.

V usage is TRBV5-5 and J usage is TRBJ1-5, with a weak D call TRBD1 (5 bases). CDR1 is SGHKS, CDR2 YYEKEE, per germline (reference sequence). The V gene lost 7 bases and the J gene lost 2 bases, with 10 bases spanning the gap. CDR3 length: 13 amino acids. The CDR3 here is CASGDWGNQPQHF. CDR3 nucleotides: TGTGCCAGCGGGGACTGGGGCAATCAGCCCCAGCATTTT.

The rearrangement links TRBV30 to TRBJ1-5, with a possible D match to TRBD1 (6 bases). The V end was cut by 1 base, the J end by 2 bases, with 15 bases between. The CDR3 is 16 residues long. Looked up from germline, CDR1 is GTSNPN and CDR2 is SVGIG (reference sequence). The CDR3 nucleotides read TGTGCCTGGAGTGGCGTTGGGGGCGCGGGCAATCAGCCCCAGCATTTT. It codes for CAWSGVGGAGNQPQHF.

The chain has TRBV18 and TRBJ1-5, with 7 nucleotides matching TRBD1. Per germline, CDR1 KGHSH and CDR2 LQKENI. This CDR3 has 16 amino acids. The J segment lost 3 bases and the V segment lost 3 bases, leaving 8 bases of the junction unmatched. The CDR3 region is CASSPVRDSPNQPQHF. In DNA, the CDR3 is TGTGCCAGCTCACCTGTACGGGACAGTCCCAATCAGCCCCAGCATTTT.

This clone was recorded only once. V and J are TRBV6-5 and TRBJ1-4; 9 nucleotides line up with TRBD1. The CDR3 has 14 residues. Germline CDR1 MNHEY, CDR2 SVGAGI. Trimming removed 8 bases from V and 12 bases from J; junction bases left unmatched: 13. The CDR3 nucleotides read TGTGCCAGCGGAATTACGGGACAGGGATCGGAACTGTTTTTT. It codes for CASGITGQGSELFF.

The chain combines TRBV3-1 (or the pseudogene TRBV3-2) with TRBJ2-7, with D maybe TRBD1 (5 bases). The germline V gene has CDR1 LGHDT and CDR2 YNNKEL (reference sequence). V lost 1 base to trimming and J lost 6 bases, with 16 bases between them. The CDR3 has 15 amino acids. The CDR3 nucleotides are TGTGCCAGCAGCCAAGGGTGGCAGGGCCCGGGCGAGCAGTACTTC. As protein: CASSQGWQGPGEQYF.

The chain couples TRBV13 to TRBJ1-1; D gene ambiguous. The length of the CDR3 is 15 residues. CDR1 and CDR2 (germline): PRHDT, FYEKMQ (reference sequence). The V end was cut by 2 bases, the J end by 9 bases, with 19 bases between. The DNA of the CDR3 is TGTGCCAGCAGCTTACCTCAGGTGGGCTCCGGGAAAGCTTTCTTT. Its protein is CASSLPQVGSGKAFF.